Sequencing of this T cell receptor (beta chain) was carried out in a study of CD8 T cells in Susac syndrome. Random hexamers primed reverse transcription of roughly 0.5 to 1 ug RNA. The authors amplified TCR beta CDR3 across 54 Vbeta and 13 Jbeta using immunoSEQ multiplex PCR. TCRdb passed the immunoSEQ multiplex PCR reads through MiXCR, listing each CDR3 protein once. The table has about 250,000 distinct CDR3 sequences, just under 95% seen once; the top ten hold 0.065% to 0.08%. Sequencing of TCR beta was performed on blood CD8+ and CD4+ T cells. Bulk CD8+ and CD4+ cells came from magnetic negative isolation; CD8+ TEMRA by FACS. This TCR derives from a human donor with multiple sclerosis. Source material: CD4+ T cells from PBMCs.

CDR3 sequence reads: CAAGRRNSPLHF. The CDR3 nucleotides are TGTGCCGCGGGACGGCGAAATTCACCCCTCCACTTT. The J gene is TRBJ1-6, the V gene TRBV7-8; TRBD1 might be the D (5 bases). Trimming removed 11 bases from V and 7 bases from J, with 12 bases in between. Per germline, CDR1 SGHVS and CDR2 FQNEAQ. The CDR3 runs to 12 residues.